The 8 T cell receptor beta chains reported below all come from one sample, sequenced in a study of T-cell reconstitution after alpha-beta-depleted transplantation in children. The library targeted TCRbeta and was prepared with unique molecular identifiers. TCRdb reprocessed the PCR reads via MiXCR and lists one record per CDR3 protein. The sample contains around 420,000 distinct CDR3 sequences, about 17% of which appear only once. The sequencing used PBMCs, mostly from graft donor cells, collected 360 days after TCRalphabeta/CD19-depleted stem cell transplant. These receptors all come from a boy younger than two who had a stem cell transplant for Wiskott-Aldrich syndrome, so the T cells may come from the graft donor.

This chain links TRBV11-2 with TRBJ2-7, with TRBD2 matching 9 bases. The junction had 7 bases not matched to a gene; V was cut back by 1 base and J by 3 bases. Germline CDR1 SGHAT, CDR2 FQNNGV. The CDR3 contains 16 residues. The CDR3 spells CASSLGGSGSLYEQYF. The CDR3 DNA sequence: TGTGCCAGCAGCTTAGGTGGTAGCGGGAGTCTCTACGAGCAGTACTTC.

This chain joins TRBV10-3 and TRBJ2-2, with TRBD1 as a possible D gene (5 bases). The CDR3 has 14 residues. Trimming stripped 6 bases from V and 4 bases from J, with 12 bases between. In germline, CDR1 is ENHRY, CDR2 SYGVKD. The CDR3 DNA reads TGTGCCATCAGGACAGACGGCACCACCGGGGAGCTGTTTTTT. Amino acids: CAIRTDGTTGELFF.

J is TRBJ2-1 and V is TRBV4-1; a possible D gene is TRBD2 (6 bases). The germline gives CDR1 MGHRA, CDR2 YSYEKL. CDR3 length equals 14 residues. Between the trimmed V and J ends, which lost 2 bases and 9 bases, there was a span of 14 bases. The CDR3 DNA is TGCGCCAGCAGCCAAAATCGGGGGAAGGGTGAGCAGTTCTTC. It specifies CASSQNRGKGEQFF.

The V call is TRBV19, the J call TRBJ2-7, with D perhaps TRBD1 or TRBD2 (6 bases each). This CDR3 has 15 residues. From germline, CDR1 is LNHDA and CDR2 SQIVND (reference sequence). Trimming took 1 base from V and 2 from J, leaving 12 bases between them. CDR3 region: CASSIARGDPYEQYF. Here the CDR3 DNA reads TGTGCCAGTAGTATAGCAAGGGGGGATCCCTACGAGCAGTACTTC.

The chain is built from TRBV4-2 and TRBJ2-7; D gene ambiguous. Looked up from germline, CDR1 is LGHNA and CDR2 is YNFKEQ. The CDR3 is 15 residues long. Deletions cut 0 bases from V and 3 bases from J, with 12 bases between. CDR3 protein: CASSQDEGLSYEQYF. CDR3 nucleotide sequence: TGTGCCAGCAGCCAAGATGAAGGTCTGAGCTACGAGCAGTACTTC.

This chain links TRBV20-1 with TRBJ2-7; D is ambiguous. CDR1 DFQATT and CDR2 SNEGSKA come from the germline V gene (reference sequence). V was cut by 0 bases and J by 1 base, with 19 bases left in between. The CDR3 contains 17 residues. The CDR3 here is CSARDHGRKPFSYEQYF. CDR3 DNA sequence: TGCAGTGCTAGAGATCACGGCAGGAAGCCCTTTTCCTACGAGCAGTACTTC.

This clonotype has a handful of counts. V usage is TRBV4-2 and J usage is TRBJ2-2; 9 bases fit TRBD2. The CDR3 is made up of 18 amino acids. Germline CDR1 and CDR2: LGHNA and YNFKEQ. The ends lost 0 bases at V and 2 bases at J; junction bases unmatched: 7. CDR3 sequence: CASSQEVGGLANTGELFF. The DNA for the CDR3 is TGTGCCAGCAGCCAAGAAGTTGGGGGACTAGCCAACACCGGGGAGCTGTTTTTT.

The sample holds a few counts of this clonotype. The CDR3 DNA reads as TGTGCCATCAGTGAAGGTCCCCAAGCTTTCTTT. Translating it yields CAISEGPQAFF. This sequence joins TRBV10-3 and TRBJ1-1; D gene unclear. V was trimmed by 3 bases and J by 9 bases, leaving 8 bases between them. CDR3 length equals 11 residues. Germline V lookup: CDR1 ENHRY, CDR2 SYGVKD.